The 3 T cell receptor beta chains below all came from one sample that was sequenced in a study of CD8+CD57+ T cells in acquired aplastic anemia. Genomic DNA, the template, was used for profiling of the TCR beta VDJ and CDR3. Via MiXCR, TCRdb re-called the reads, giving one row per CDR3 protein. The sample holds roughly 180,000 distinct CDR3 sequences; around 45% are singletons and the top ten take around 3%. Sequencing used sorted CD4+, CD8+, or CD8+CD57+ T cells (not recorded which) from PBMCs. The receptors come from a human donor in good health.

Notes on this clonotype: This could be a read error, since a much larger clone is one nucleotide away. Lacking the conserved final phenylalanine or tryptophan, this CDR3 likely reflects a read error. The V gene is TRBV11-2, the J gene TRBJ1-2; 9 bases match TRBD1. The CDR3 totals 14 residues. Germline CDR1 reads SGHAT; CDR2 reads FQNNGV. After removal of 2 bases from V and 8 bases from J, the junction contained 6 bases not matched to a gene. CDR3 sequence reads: CASSLPFTGGGYTL. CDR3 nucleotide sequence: TGTGCCAGCAGCTTACCCTTCACAGGGGGCGGCTACACCCTC.

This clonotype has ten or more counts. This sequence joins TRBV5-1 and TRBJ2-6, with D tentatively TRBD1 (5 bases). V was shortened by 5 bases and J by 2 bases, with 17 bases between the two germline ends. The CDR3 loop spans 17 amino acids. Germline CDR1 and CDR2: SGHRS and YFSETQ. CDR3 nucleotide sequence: TGCGCCAGCAGAGACCCTCAGGGTGTAACTGGGGCCAACGTCCTGACTTTC. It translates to CASRDPQGVTGANVLTF.

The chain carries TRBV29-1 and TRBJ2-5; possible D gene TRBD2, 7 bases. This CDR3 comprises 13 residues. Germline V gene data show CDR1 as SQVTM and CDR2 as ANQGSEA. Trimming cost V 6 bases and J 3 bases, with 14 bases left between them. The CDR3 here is CSVARGGEETQYF. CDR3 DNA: TGCAGCGTGGCTAGGGGGGGAGAAGAGACCCAGTACTTC.